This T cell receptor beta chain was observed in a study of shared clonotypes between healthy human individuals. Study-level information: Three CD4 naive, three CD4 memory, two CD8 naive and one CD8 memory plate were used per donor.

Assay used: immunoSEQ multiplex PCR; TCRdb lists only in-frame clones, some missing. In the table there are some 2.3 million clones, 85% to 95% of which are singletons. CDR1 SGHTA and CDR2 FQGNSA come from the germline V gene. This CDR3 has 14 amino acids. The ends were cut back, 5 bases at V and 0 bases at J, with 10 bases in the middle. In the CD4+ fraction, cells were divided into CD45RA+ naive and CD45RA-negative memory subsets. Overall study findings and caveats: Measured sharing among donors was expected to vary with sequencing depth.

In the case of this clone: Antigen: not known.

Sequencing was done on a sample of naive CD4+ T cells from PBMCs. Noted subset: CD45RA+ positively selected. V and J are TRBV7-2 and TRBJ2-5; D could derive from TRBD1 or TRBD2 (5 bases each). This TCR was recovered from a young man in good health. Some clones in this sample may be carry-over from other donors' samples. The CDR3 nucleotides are TGTGCCAGCAGCCACTGGGGGTACCAAGAGACCCAGTACTTC. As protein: CASSHWGYQETQYF.